This T cell receptor (beta chain) was recorded in a study of identical twins listed by TCRdb under 2016. Broadly, across the study: TCR alpha and beta repertoires from monozygotic twins, unrelated adults of various ages and cord blood were deep-sequenced to test whether fetal clonotypes persist. Replicate twin experiments were performed at different times using different library preparation protocols to rule out contamination. The study at large found these results: Excess twin sharing in beta out-of-frame sequences was weaker because fewer shared sequences lowered the signal-to-noise ratio. Zero-insertion analyses could be partly confounded by invariant T cells such as MAIT and iNKT, though diverse VJ usage argued against such confounding for most clonotypes. Compared with coincidental sharing between unrelated individuals, an excess of low generation-probability sequences was observed among out-of-frame TCR alpha sequences shared between twins. In monozygotic twins, out-of-frame TCR alpha sharing was systematically underestimated by recombination models, although the models agreed with sharing between unrelated individuals. Because the same donors could not be followed over many years, the conclusions relied on cross-sectional statistical analysis. Abundant cord blood beta clonotypes carried fewer insertions; young adult naive repertoires showed a weaker similar trend, while memory repertoires showed none.

All donors were healthy Caucasians. Three pairs of female monozygotic twins, all aged roughly 18 to 29 years, were included in the twin cohort. RNA for TCR libraries was isolated from peripheral blood mononuclear cells. Worth noting for this clonotype: There is no known antigen for this receptor. Base qualities are not recorded, but no much larger clone differs from it by a single base.

CDR1 SGHRS and CDR2 YFSETQ are derived from the germline V gene. Unmatched junction bases come to 13, with V trimmed by 0 bases and J by 9 bases. The CDR3 has 16 amino acids, counting the end cysteine and phenylalanine. Just CDR3 DNA is preserved here, 48 bases in frame from base 1. Library creation used 5' RACE. The instrument was an Illumina HiSeq 2000. A universal primer binding site was added through template switching, and the final cDNA carried a unique molecular identifier so that TCR cDNA molecules could be counted accurately. First-strand cDNA for TCR alpha and beta chains was synthesized from specific primers in the conserved constant-segment region. To control for contamination, every cDNA library carried two barcodes: a SMART-Mk sample barcode plus Illumina barcodes. TruSeq adapter sequences along with Illumina sample barcodes were introduced in two successive PCR steps. Sequencing of the TCR alpha and beta cDNA libraries was done on the Illumina HiSeq platform using custom primers. As for the original processing: MiGEC was used to process raw reads and extract unique molecular identifiers, and MiXCR was used to find CDR3 positions. For each individual, recombination models were inferred using an EM algorithm with the repgenHMM and IGoR tools. The tcR package in R was used for shared clonotype analysis, with sharing normalized by the product of cloneset sizes. To study raw recombination without the effects of thymic and clonal selection, out-of-frame nonproductive sequences were analyzed. In-frame beta chains were kept once TCRdb had trimmed the public reads at Q25 with fastp and called clones with MiXCR. Each CDR3 protein appears once, grouped with its most common genes and DNA. It is TCRdb's table, rather than the study itself, that gives the V and J calls and clone size. The sample has 700,000 or so distinct CDR3 sequences on record, approximately 22% of them singletons. Jointly, the top ten make up roughly 4.3% of the sample.

The sample also formed part of further work on T cells expressing NK-cell markers. The second investigation adds: In sorted CD3+CD56+NKG2C+, CD3+CD56+NKG2C- and CD3+CD56-NKG2C+ T-cell subsets from several donors, TCR beta-chain repertoires were profiled. Among the eight sequenced donors, only one was HCMV-seronegative, while the other seven were HCMV-seropositive. In several experiments an anti-gammadeltaTCR antibody was added to restrict sorting to alphabetaTCR-expressing T cells. In roughly six donors, the dominant CD3+CD56+NKG2C+ clonotypes ranked among the top 10 CD8+ clonotypes, making up 1.0-7.0% of CD8+ T cells. Those dominant clonotypes were again the most abundant among CD3+CD56-NKG2C+ cells in a few donors, at about 28.3-60.1%. Whether the expanded NKG2C-expressing T cell clones were specific for HCMV antigens remained unclear. The eight sequenced donors were randomly selected healthy volunteers, three men and five women. A commercial ELISA kit detecting HCMV-specific IgG in serum was used to determine HCMV serostatus. For about 6 donors, unsorted PBMC were also used to sequence bulk peripheral blood T-cell repertoires. MIGEC handled demultiplexing of the reads and grouping by UMI, while MiTCR was used to assemble and quantify clonotypes. To remove erroneous sequences, TCR cDNA sequences were retained only when supported by two or more reads. The tcR package was used for downstream repertoire analysis, and clonotypes were matched between fractions using CDR3 nucleotide sequence together with V segment. VDJmatch was used to annotate antigen specificity against VDJdb, with one amino acid substitution in CDR3 permitted.

The sequence came from a woman under 30 in good health. Sequenced: PBMCs. The rearranged segments are TRBV5-1 and TRBJ2-5, with 8 middle bases fitting TRBD2. The nucleotide sequence is given as TGCGCCAGCAGCTTGGCCGTTAGCGGGGCAAAGGACCCCCAGTACTTC. It encodes CASSLAVSGAKDPQYF.